This TCR beta chain emerged from a study of blood T cell repertoires in COVID-19. Study in general: In each case, the material was cDNA or gDNA derived from T cells, B-cell-depleted T cells, or PBMCs.

V lost 3 bases and J 3 bases, leaving 11 bases between the germline ends. The CDR3 totals 14 residues. Germline V gives CDR1 ENHRY, CDR2 SYGVKD. Assay used: immunoSEQ multiplex PCR; TCRdb lists only in-frame clones, some missing. The profile shows some 98,000 clones, roughly 82% of them singletons. The receptor's source is a man between 65 and 85 years old with active or convalescent COVID-19. The material sequenced was peripheral blood. The gene calls are TRBV10-3 and TRBJ1-1, with D possibly TRBD1 on 5 matching bases. CDR3 DNA sequence: TGTGCCATCAGTGAAGGGGCGGGGGACACTGAAGCTTTCTTT. Amino acids: CAISEGAGDTEAFF.